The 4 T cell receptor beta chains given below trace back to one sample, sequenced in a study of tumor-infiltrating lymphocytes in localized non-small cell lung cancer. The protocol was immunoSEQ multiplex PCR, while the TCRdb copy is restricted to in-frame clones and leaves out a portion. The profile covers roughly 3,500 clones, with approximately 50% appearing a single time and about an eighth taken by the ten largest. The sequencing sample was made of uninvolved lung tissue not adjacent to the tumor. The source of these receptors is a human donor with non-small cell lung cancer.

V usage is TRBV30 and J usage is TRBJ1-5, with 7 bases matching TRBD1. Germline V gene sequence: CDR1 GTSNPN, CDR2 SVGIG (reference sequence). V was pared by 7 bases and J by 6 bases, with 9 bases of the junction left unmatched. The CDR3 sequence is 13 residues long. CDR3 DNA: TGTGCCTATACGACAGGGCTCTCTCAGCCCCAGCATTTT. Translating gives CAYTTGLSQPQHF.

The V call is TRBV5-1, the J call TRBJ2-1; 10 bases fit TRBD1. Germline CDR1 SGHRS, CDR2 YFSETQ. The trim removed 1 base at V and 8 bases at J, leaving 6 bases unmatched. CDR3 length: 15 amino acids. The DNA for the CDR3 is TGCGCCAGCAGCTTGCGACAGGGGGCGCGAGATGAGCAGTTCTTC. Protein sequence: CASSLRQGARDEQFF.

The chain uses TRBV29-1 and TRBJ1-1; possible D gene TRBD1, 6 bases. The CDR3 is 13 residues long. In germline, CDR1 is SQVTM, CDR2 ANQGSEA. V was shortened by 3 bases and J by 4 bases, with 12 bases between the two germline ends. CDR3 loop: CSVEQGLITEAFF. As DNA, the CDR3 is TGCAGCGTTGAGCAGGGGTTAATCACTGAAGCTTTCTTT.

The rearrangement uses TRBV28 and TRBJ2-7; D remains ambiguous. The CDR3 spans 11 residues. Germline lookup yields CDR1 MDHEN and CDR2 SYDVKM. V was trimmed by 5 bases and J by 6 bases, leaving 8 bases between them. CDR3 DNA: TGTGCCAGCAGTCCCCAGAGCGAGCAGTACTTC. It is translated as CASSPQSEQYF.